These 28 T cell receptor beta chains share one sample of origin, sequenced in a study of T cell therapy after organ transplantation. For these receptors, no antigen is known. Only in-frame clones appear in the TCRdb table, and some are missing; sequencing was by immunoSEQ multiplex PCR. The sample lists 20,000 or so clones, 65% to 85% occurring once. Stated time point: 4-8 weeks after completion of therapy. This specimen consisted of CD8+ T cells from blood, obtained after autologous CMV-specific T cell therapy. The receptors come from a human patient who had received a solid organ transplant and had CMV disease. Some T cells may have originated in the graft donor.

This clone turned up a few times. V is TRBV15 and J is TRBJ1-2; 9 bases fit TRBD1. V lost 0 bases, J lost 5 bases, and 7 bases stayed unmatched. CDR1 and CDR2 (germline): LNHNV, YYDKDF (reference sequence). There are 16 residues in the CDR3. The CDR3 coding sequence is TGTGCCACCAGCAGAGATCACACACAGGGGGCGTATGGCTACACCTTC. This translates into CATSRDHTQGAYGYTF.

V gene TRBV5-1 combines with J gene TRBJ2-7; TRBD1 matches 7 bases. Trimming took 4 bases from V and 1 from J; bases not matched to a gene: 5. The germline CDR1 and CDR2 sequences are SGHRS and YFSETQ. The CDR3 is made up of 14 amino acids. CDR3 protein: CASSLRDSSYEQYF. The CDR3 DNA is TGCGCCAGCAGCCTCCGGGACAGTTCCTACGAGCAGTACTTC.

This rearrangement joins TRBV6-5 to TRBJ1-1, with D unresolved. This CDR3 is built from 13 residues. Per germline, CDR1 MNHEY and CDR2 SVGAGI. The V end was cut by 2 bases, the J end by 8 bases, with 12 bases between. The CDR3 is CASSYEERTEAFF. DNA of the CDR3: TGTGCCAGCAGTTACGAGGAGCGTACGGAAGCTTTCTTT.

This clone is medium-sized. The chain recombines TRBV5-1 with TRBJ2-3; a possible D gene is TRBD1 (6 bases). The CDR3 runs to 15 residues. V lost 4 bases to trimming and J lost 2 bases, with 14 bases between them. Germline lookup yields CDR1 SGHRS and CDR2 YFSETQ. CDR3 sequence reads: CASSASPGATDTQYF. DNA for the CDR3: TGCGCCAGCAGCGCTTCCCCAGGGGCCACAGATACGCAGTATTTT.

This clone was observed a handful of times. The chain combines TRBV30 with TRBJ1-2; D is ambiguous. The CDR3 is 13 residues long. CDR1 and CDR2 (germline): GTSNPN, SVGIG (reference sequence). V lost 0 bases, J lost 0 bases, and 5 bases lay in between. CDR3 in amino acids: CAWSVGANYGYTF. Written as DNA, the CDR3 is TGTGCCTGGAGTGTCGGGGCTAACTATGGCTACACCTTC.

This clone was observed once. The chain recombines TRBV19 with TRBJ2-6; D remains ambiguous. Germline CDR1 reads LNHDA; CDR2 reads SQIVND (reference sequence). The V end was cut by 9 bases, the J end by 0 bases, with 3 bases between. This CDR3 region has 12 residues. DNA for the CDR3: TGTGCCAGCCACTCTGGGGCCAACGTCCTGACTTTC. The encoded protein is CASHSGANVLTF.

The chain employs TRBV6-5 and TRBJ2-7, with TRBD1 matching over 9 bases. Germline-derived CDR1 and CDR2 are MNHEY and SVGAGI. Losses at the gene ends were 2 bases for V and 2 bases for J; bases not matched to a gene: 1. This CDR3 spans 14 amino acids. CDR3 in amino acids: CASSYGTGPYEQYF. CDR3 nucleotide sequence: TGTGCCAGCAGTTACGGGACAGGGCCCTACGAGCAGTACTTC.

V usage is TRBV6-4 and J usage is TRBJ2-6, with D possibly being TRBD2 (5 bases). Trimming left V 4 bases short and J 4 bases short, with 11 bases between. This CDR3 is 15 amino acids long. The germline CDR1 and CDR2 sequences are MRHNA and SNTAGT. The CDR3 bases are TGTGCCAGCAGTGGTGAGGGAGCAGGGGCCAACGTCCTGACTTTC. Translated: CASSGEGAGANVLTF.

The chain uses TRBV4-3 and TRBJ2-4; 9 positions agree with TRBD2. Germline assignment: CDR1 LGHNA and CDR2 YSLEER. The trim removed 1 base at V and 4 bases at J, leaving 8 bases unmatched. The CDR3 length is 17 residues. The CDR3 DNA follows: TGCGCCAGCAGCCAAGCCTTAGCGGGGGCCGGAAAAAACATTCAGTACTTC. Translated, it gives CASSQALAGAGKNIQYF.

The V call is TRBV19, the J call TRBJ2-7; 11 bases match TRBD2. Losses at the gene ends were 5 bases for V and 0 bases for J; bases not matched to a gene: 3. Germline loops: CDR1 LNHDA, CDR2 SQIVND (reference sequence). This CDR3 region has 15 residues. This chain's CDR3 is CASSGTSGSSYEQYF. The CDR3 DNA sequence: TGTGCCAGTAGTGGGACTAGCGGCTCCTCCTACGAGCAGTACTTC.

The chain has TRBV6-5 and TRBJ1-6; a possible D gene is TRBD1 (5 bases). V was shortened by 2 bases and J by 9 bases, with 11 bases between the two germline ends. The CDR3 is 14 amino acids. CDR1 is MNHEY and CDR2 is SVGAGI in the germline V gene. CDR3 sequence reads: CASSYIGEGSPLHF. CDR3 nucleotides: TGTGCCAGCAGTTACATAGGGGAAGGTTCACCCCTCCACTTT.

Here the CDR3 reads CAWTPSGTVNTGELFF. The CDR3 DNA follows: TGTGCCTGGACCCCTTCCGGGACAGTGAACACCGGGGAGCTGTTTTTT. This rearrangement joins TRBV30 to TRBJ2-2, with TRBD1 identical over 7 bases. The CDR3 is made up of 16 amino acids. Germline-derived CDR1 and CDR2 are GTSNPN and SVGIG (reference sequence). Trimming removed 4 bases from V and 1 base from J; junction bases left unmatched: 9.

J is TRBJ2-2 and V is TRBV19, with D perhaps matching TRBD1 (5 bases). V was cut by 4 bases and J by 4 bases, with 19 bases left in between. The CDR3 has 17 amino acids. Germline assignment: CDR1 LNHDA and CDR2 SQIVND (reference sequence). The CDR3, as DNA: TGTGCCAGTAGTAGCGCTCTACCAAGGGGAACCACCGGGGAGCTGTTTTTT. Translating gives CASSSALPRGTTGELFF.

This clone was detected only once. The chain is built from TRBV10-3 and TRBJ2-7; either TRBD1 or TRBD2 may fit D (5 bases each). This CDR3 has 12 residues. V was clipped by 6 bases and J by 3 bases, with 9 bases between them. Germline V gives CDR1 ENHRY, CDR2 SYGVKD. The CDR3 nucleotides are TGTGCCATCAGGGGGACGGGCTACGAGCAGTACTTC. Translated: CAIRGTGYEQYF.

The V call is TRBV19, the J call TRBJ2-7; D gene ambiguous. Between the trimmed V and J ends, which lost 1 base and 5 bases, there was a span of 9 bases. CDR1 and CDR2 from the germline V gene are LNHDA and SQIVND (reference sequence). CDR3 length: 13 amino acids. The chain's CDR3 is CASSIVGFDEQYF. The DNA for the CDR3 is TGTGCCAGTAGTATAGTAGGGTTCGACGAGCAGTACTTC. The whole variable domain, remainder taken from reference TRBV19 and TRBJ2-7, is DGGITQSPKYLFRKEGQNVTLSCEQNLNHDAMYWYRQDPGQGLRLIYYSQIVNDFQKGDIAEGYSVSREKKESFPLTVTSAQKNPTAFYLCASSIVGFDEQYFGPGTRLTVT.

The V call is TRBV1, the J call TRBJ2-3; whether TRBD2, the table's D call, matches the DNA was not checked. TRBV1 is tagged as a pseudogene. The CDR3 spans 15 residues. Written as DNA, the CDR3 is TGCACCAGCAGCCAATCGCCTAGCACGACAGATACGCAGTATTTT. This sequence encodes CTSSQSPSTTDTQYF.

The chain joins TRBV6-5 to TRBJ1-6; no clear D gene. V lost 2 bases and J 10 bases, leaving 9 bases between the germline ends. Germline CDR1 MNHEY, CDR2 SVGAGI. CDR3 length: 13 amino acids. CDR3 coding DNA: TGTGCCAGCAGTTACGAAGGGTCCTCACCCCTCCACTTT. It codes for CASSYEGSSPLHF.

The chain is built from TRBV27 and TRBJ2-7, with TRBD1 matching over 9 bases. Germline V gene data show CDR1 as MNHEY and CDR2 as SMNVEV (reference sequence). The V gene end was trimmed by 2 bases and the J gene end by 4 bases; junction bases not matched to a gene: 6. The CDR3 length is 15 residues. The CDR3 loop is CASSLGTGFFYEQYF. As DNA, the CDR3 is TGTGCCAGCAGTTTAGGGACAGGGTTTTTTTACGAGCAGTACTTC.

The V gene is TRBV5-1, the J gene TRBJ1-1; D not resolved. This CDR3 comprises 11 residues. Germline V lookup: CDR1 SGHRS, CDR2 YFSETQ. V lost 4 bases to trimming and J lost 6 bases, with 7 bases between them. The chain's CDR3 is CASSNSAEAFF. CDR3 in DNA: TGCGCCAGCAGCAACTCGGCTGAAGCTTTCTTT.

The CDR3 here is CASSYSEGPYGYTF. CDR3 nucleotides: TGTGCCAGCAGTTACTCAGAAGGCCCCTATGGCTACACCTTC. This chain uses TRBV6-6 with TRBJ1-2; D gene unclear. In germline, CDR1 is MNHNY, CDR2 SVGAGI (reference sequence). The V and J ends lost 0 bases and 4 bases respectively, with 9 bases between them. The CDR3 covers 14 residues.

The chain links TRBV6-5 to TRBJ2-7; the D is unclear. Germline CDR1 and CDR2: MNHEY and SVGAGI. Trimming removed 2 bases from V and 1 base from J, with 6 bases in between. The CDR3 is 13 amino acids. The CDR3 DNA reads as TGTGCCAGCAGTTACGCACAGTCCTACGAGCAGTACTTC. Amino acid sequence: CASSYAQSYEQYF.

The V gene is TRBV9, the J gene TRBJ2-1; unclear D gene. CDR3 size: 13 residues. Deletions cut 3 bases from V and 3 bases from J, with 7 bases between. Germline V gene sequence: CDR1 SGDLS, CDR2 YYNGEE. Written as DNA, the CDR3 is TGTGCCAGCAGCGCCACGGACTACAATGAGCAGTTCTTC. Translating gives CASSATDYNEQFF.

V gene TRBV5-6 combines with J gene TRBJ2-3, with TRBD2 as a possible D gene (6 bases). Per germline, CDR1 SGHDT and CDR2 YYEEEE. V was pared by 0 bases and J by 4 bases, with 18 bases between. This CDR3 is built from 17 residues. CDR3 sequence reads: CASSLDVRDFVADTQYF. CDR3 in DNA: TGTGCCAGCAGCTTGGACGTCCGGGACTTTGTCGCAGATACGCAGTATTTT.

This clone was seen a handful of times. The rearrangement links TRBV2 to TRBJ1-4; tentative D call: TRBD1 (6 bases). CDR1 and CDR2 (germline): SNHLY, FYNNEI. The CDR3 extends over 15 amino acids. V lost 7 bases and J 2 bases, leaving 14 bases between the germline ends. This CDR3 reads CASKWGAMTNEKLFF. The DNA for the CDR3 is TGTGCCAGCAAGTGGGGGGCGATGACTAATGAAAAACTGTTTTTT.

The chain combines TRBV7-9 with TRBJ2-7; possibly TRBD1 for D (6 bases). V lost 5 bases and J lost 7, with 21 bases in between. The CDR3 has 15 amino acids. The germline V gene has CDR1 SEHNR and CDR2 FQNEAQ (reference sequence). CDR3 nucleotides: TGTGCCAGCAGCGAAGGACAGCTAACTTCTGGGGAGCAGTACTTC. Translated: CASSEGQLTSGEQYF.

The genes are TRBV9 and TRBJ1-1; possible D gene TRBD1, 5 bases. The CDR3 loop spans 15 amino acids. Per germline, CDR1 SGDLS and CDR2 YYNGEE. V lost 0 bases and J 5 bases, leaving 14 bases between the germline ends. The CDR3 loop reads CASSVVQGAKTEAFF. The CDR3 DNA reads TGTGCCAGCAGCGTAGTGCAAGGGGCAAAAACTGAAGCTTTCTTT.

The V call is TRBV7-9, the J call TRBJ2-1; 9 bases are shared with TRBD1. The CDR3 spans 16 residues. Germline V CDR1 and CDR2: SEHNR, FQNEAQ (reference sequence). The junction had 10 bases not matched to a gene; V was cut back by 4 bases and J by 6 bases. CDR3 sequence (DNA): TGTGCCAGCAGCTCCACCGGGACAGGGAGTTTCAATGAGCAGTTCTTC. Translation gives CASSSTGTGSFNEQFF.

This chain's CDR3 is CASSLEDRARDTQYF. As DNA, the CDR3 is TGCGCCAGCAGCTTGGAGGACAGGGCAAGGGATACGCAGTATTTT. This chain joins TRBV5-1 and TRBJ2-3; 8 positions match TRBD1. Losses at the gene ends were 0 bases for V and 6 bases for J; bases not matched to a gene: 6. Germline CDR1 SGHRS, CDR2 YFSETQ. This CDR3 contains 15 residues.